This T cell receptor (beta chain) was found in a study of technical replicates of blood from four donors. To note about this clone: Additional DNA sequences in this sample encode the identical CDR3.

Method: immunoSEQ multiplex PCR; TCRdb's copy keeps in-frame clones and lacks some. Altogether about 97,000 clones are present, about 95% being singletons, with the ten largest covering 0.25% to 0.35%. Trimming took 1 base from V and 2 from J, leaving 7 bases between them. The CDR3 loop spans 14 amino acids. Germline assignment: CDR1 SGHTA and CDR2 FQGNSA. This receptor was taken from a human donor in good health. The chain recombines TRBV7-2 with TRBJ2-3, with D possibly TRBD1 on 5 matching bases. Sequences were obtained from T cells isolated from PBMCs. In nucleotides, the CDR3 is TGTGCCAGCAGCTTAGGGGGCTTCACAGATACGCAGTATTTT. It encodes CASSLGGFTDTQYF.